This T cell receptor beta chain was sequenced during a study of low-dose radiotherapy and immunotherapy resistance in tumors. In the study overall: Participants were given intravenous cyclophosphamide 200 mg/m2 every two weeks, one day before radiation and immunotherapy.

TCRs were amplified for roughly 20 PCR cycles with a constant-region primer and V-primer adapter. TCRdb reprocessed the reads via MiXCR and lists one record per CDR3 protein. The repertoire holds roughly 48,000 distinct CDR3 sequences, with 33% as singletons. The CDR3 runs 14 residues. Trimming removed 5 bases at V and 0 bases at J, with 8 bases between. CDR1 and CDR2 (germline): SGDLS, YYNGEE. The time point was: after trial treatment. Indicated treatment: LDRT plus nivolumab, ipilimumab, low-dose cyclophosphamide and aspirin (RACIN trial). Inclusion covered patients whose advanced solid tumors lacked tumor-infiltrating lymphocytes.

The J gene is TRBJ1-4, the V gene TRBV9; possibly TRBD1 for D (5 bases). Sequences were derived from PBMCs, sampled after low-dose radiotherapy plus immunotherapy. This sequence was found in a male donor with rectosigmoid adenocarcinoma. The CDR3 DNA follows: TGTGCCAGCAGACGGGGGTCAACTAATGAAAAACTGTTTTTT. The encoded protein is CASRRGSTNEKLFF.